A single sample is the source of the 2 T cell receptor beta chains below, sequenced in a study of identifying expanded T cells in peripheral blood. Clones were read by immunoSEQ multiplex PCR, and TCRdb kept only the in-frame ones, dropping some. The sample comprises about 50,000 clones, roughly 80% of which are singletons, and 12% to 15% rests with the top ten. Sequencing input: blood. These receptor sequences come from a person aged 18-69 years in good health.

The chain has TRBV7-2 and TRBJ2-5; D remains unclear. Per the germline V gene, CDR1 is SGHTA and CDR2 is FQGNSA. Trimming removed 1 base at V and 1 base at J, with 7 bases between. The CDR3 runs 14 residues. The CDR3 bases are TGTGCCAGCAGCTTAGGAGGTAGCCAAGAGACCCAGTACTTC. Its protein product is CASSLGGSQETQYF.

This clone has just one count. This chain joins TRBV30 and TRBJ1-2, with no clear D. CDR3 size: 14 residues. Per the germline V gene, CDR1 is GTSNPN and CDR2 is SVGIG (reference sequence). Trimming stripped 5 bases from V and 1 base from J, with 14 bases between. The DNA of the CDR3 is TGTGCCTGGGAACGATTAGGTGGTAACTATGGCTACACCTTC. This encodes CAWERLGGNYGYTF.